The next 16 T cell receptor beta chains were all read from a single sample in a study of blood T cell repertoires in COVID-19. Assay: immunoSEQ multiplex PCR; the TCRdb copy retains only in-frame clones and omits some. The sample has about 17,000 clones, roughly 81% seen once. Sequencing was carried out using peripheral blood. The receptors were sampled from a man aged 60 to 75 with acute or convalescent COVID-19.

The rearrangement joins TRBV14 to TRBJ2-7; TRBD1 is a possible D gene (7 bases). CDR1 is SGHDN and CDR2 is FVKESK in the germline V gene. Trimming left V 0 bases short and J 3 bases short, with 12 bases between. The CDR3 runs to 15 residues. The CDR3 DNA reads TGTGCCAGCAGCCAAGAATCCAGGGGGGACTACGAGCAGTACTTC. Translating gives CASSQESRGDYEQYF. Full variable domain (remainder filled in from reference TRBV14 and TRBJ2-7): EAGVTQFPSHSVIEKGQTVTLRCDPISGHDNLYWYRRVMGKEIKFLLHFVKESKQDESGMPNNRFLAERTGGTYSTLKVQPAELEDSGVYFCASSQESRGDYEQYFGPGTRLTVT.

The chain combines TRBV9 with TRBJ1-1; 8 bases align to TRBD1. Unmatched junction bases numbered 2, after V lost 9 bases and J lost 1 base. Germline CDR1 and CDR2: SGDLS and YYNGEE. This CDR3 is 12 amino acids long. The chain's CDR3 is CATGQGNTEAFF. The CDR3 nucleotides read TGTGCCACAGGACAGGGGAACACTGAAGCTTTCTTT.

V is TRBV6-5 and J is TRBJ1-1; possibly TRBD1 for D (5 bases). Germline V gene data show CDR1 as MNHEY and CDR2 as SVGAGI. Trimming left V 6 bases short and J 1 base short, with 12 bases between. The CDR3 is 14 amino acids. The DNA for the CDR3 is TGTGCCAGCAGATTAGGGGCGCCGAACACTGAAGCTTTCTTT. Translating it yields CASRLGAPNTEAFF.

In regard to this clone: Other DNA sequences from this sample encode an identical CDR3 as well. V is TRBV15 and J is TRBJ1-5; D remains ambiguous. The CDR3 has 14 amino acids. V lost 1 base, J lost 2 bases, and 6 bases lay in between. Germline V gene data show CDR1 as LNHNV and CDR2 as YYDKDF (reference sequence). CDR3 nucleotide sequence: TGTGCCACCAGCAGAGGGCGGGGCAATCAGCCCCAGCATTTT. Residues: CATSRGRGNQPQHF.

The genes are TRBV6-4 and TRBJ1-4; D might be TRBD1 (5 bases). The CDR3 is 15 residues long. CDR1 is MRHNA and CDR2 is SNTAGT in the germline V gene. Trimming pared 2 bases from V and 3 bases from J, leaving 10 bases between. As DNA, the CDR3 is TGTGCCAGCAGTGACGGACCGGGGGCTAATGAAAAACTGTTTTTT. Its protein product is CASSDGPGANEKLFF.

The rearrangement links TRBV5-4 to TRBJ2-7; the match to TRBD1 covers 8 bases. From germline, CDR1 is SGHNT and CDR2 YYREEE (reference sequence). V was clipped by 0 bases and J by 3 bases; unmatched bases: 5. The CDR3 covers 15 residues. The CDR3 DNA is TGTGCCAGCAGCTTGGTTGGACAGGGTTTCTACGAGCAGTACTTC. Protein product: CASSLVGQGFYEQYF.

DNA for the CDR3: TGTGCCAGCAGCCTTGACAGGTACACTGAAGCTTTCTTT. It specifies CASSLDRYTEAFF. The chain couples TRBV12-3 or TRBV12-4 to TRBJ1-1; D is possibly TRBD1 (6 bases). Trimming left V 6 bases short and J 3 bases short, with 11 bases between. The CDR3 length is 13 residues.

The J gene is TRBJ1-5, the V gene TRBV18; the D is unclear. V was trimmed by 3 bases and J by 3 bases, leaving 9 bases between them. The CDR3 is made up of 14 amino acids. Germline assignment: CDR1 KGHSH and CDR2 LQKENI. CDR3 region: CASSPMSDNQPQHF. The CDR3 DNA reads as TGTGCCAGCTCACCGATGAGCGACAATCAGCCCCAGCATTTT.

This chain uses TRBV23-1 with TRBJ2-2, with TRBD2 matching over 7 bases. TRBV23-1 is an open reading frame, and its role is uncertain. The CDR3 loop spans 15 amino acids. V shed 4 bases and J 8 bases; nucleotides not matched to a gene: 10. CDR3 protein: CASSPRLALVGELFF. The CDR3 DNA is TGCGCCAGCAGTCCCCGACTAGCATTGGTGGGGGAGCTGTTTTTT.

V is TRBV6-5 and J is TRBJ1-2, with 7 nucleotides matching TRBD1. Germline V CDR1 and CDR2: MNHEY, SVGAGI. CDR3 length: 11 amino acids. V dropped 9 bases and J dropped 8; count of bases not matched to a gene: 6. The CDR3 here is CASSQGNGYTF. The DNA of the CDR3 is TGTGCCAGTTCACAGGGGAACGGCTACACCTTC.

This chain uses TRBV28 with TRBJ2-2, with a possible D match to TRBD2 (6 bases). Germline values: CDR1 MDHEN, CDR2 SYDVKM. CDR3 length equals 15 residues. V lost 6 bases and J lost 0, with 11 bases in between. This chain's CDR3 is CASSPPGANTGELFF. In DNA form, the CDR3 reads TGTGCCAGCAGCCCCCCGGGGGCGAACACCGGGGAGCTGTTTTTT.

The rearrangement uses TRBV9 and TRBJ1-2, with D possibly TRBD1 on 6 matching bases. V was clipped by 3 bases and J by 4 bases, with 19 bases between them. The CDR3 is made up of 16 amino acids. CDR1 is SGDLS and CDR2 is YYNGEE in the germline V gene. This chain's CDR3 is CASSGTPFTGTYGYTF. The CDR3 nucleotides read TGTGCCAGCAGCGGGACGCCCTTTACAGGGACCTATGGCTACACCTTC.

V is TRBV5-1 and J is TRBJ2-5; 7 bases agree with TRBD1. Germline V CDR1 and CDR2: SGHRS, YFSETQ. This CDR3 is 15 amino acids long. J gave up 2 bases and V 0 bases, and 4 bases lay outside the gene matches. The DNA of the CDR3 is TGCGCCAGCAGCTTGGCCGGGACAGTTCAAGAGACCCAGTACTTC. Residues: CASSLAGTVQETQYF. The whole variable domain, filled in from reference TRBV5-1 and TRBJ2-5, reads KAGVTQTPRYLIKTRGQQVTLSCSPISGHRSVSWYQQTPGQGLQFLFEYFSETQRNKGNFPGRFSGRQFSNSRSEMNVSTLELGDSALYLCASSLAGTVQETQYFGPGTRLLVL.

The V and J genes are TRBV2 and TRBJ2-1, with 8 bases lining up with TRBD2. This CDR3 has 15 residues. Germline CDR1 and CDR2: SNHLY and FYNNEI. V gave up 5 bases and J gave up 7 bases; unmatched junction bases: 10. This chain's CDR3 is CASSSSGGRWNEQFF. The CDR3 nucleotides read TGTGCCAGCAGTTCAAGCGGGGGTAGATGGAATGAGCAGTTCTTC.

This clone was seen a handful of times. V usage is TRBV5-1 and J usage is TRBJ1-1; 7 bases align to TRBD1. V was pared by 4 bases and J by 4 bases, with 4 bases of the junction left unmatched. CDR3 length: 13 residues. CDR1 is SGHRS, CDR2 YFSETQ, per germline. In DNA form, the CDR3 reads TGCGCCAGCAGCCTGACAGGGTTCACTGAAGCTTTCTTT. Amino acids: CASSLTGFTEAFF.

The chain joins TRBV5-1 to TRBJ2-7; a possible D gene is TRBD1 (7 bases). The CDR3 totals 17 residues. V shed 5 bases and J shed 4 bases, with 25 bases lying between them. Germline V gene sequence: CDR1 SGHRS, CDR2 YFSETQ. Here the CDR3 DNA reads TGCGCCAGCAGTCGTCCGCAGGGGGGCGCCTTGGGATACGAGCAGTACTTC. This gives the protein CASSRPQGGALGYEQYF.